These T cell receptor beta chains were read from a single sample in a study of T-cell reconstitution after alpha-beta-depleted transplantation in children. TCRdb passed the PCR reads through MiXCR, listing each CDR3 protein once. This table holds approximately 80,000 distinct CDR3 sequences, 14% found once. The sequencing used PBMCs, mostly from graft donor cells, collected 180 days after TCRalphabeta/CD19-depleted stem cell transplant. Source of these receptors: a male patient under 10 years old who had a stem cell transplant for acute lymphoblastic leukemia, so the T cells may come from the graft donor. The CDR3 runs from the conserved cysteine through the conserved F or W. D genes are given only for firm matches. A clone size is listed for some rows: how often the clone was seen (once, few, many), or a class if it is expanded.

d_call: TRBD1
j_call: TRBJ1-1
v_call: TRBV7-6
clone_size: -
cdr3_aa: CASSTWDRGRDEAFF
cdr3_nt: TGTGCCAGCAGCACCTGGGACAGGGGGCGGGATGAAGCTTTCTTT

d_call: TRBD1
j_call: TRBJ2-5
v_call: TRBV7-8
clone_size: -
cdr3_aa: CASSRRGQDYIGQYF
cdr3_nt: TGTGCCAGCAGCCGGAGGGGACAGGATTATATTGGCCAGTACTTC

d_call: -
j_call: TRBJ1-2
v_call: TRBV30
clone_size: few
cdr3_aa: CAWRMDGANYGYTF
cdr3_nt: TGTGCCTGGAGGATGGACGGTGCTAACTATGGCTACACCTTC

d_call: -
j_call: TRBJ2-3
v_call: TRBV29-1
clone_size: many
cdr3_aa: CSVEEGGDTQYF
cdr3_nt: TGCAGCGTTGAAGAGGGGGGAGATACGCAGTATTTT

d_call: TRBD1
j_call: TRBJ1-5
v_call: TRBV20-1
clone_size: -
cdr3_aa: CSAKTGGGQPQHF
cdr3_nt: TGCAGTGCTAAAACAGGGGGAGGTCAGCCCCAGCATTTT

d_call: -
j_call: TRBJ2-1
v_call: TRBV7-8
clone_size: few
cdr3_aa: CASSLERGEQFF
cdr3_nt: TGTGCCAGCAGCTTAGAGAGGGGTGAGCAGTTCTTC

d_call: -
j_call: TRBJ1-2
v_call: TRBV10-3
clone_size: few
cdr3_aa: CAGSNLTPYGYTF
cdr3_nt: TGTGCCGGATCTAACTTGACCCCGTATGGCTACACCTTC

d_call: TRBD1
j_call: TRBJ2-7
v_call: TRBV10-3
clone_size: -
cdr3_aa: CAIRDGTGYYEQYF
cdr3_nt: TGTGCCATCAGGGACGGGACAGGGTACTACGAGCAGTACTTC

d_call: -
j_call: TRBJ1-6
v_call: TRBV20-1
clone_size: -
cdr3_aa: CSARAGANSPLHF
cdr3_nt: TGCAGTGCTAGGGCGGGGGCTAATTCACCCCTCCACTTT

d_call: TRBD1
j_call: TRBJ2-7
v_call: TRBV20-1
clone_size: few
cdr3_aa: CSADRVRRTTYEQYF
cdr3_nt: TGCAGTGCTGACAGGGTTCGACGTACTACGTACGAGCAGTACTTC

d_call: TRBD2
j_call: TRBJ2-2
v_call: TRBV20-1
clone_size: -
cdr3_aa: CSARDELAGGPGTGELFF
cdr3_nt: TGCAGTGCTAGAGACGAGCTAGCGGGAGGGCCGGGCACCGGGGAGCTGTTTTTT

d_call: -
j_call: TRBJ2-2
v_call: TRBV7-3
clone_size: -
cdr3_aa: CASSLLTGELFF
cdr3_nt: TGTGCCAGCAGCTTATTGACCGGGGAGCTGTTTTTT

d_call: -
j_call: TRBJ2-1
v_call: TRBV9
clone_size: -
cdr3_aa: CASSVGGRLRNEPFF
cdr3_nt: TGTGCCAGCAGCGTAGGAGGGAGGTTAAGGAATGAGCCGTTCTTC

d_call: -
j_call: TRBJ1-1
v_call: TRBV25-1
clone_size: -
cdr3_aa: CASKWENTEAFF
cdr3_nt: TGTGCCAGCAAGTGGGAAAACACTGAAGCTTTCTTT

d_call: TRBD2
j_call: TRBJ2-3
v_call: TRBV6-1
clone_size: -
cdr3_aa: CASNRRWEGHTDTQYF
cdr3_nt: TGTGCCAGCAATCGTAGGTGGGAGGGCCACACAGATACGCAGTATTTT

d_call: -
j_call: TRBJ2-7
v_call: TRBV7-2
clone_size: few
cdr3_aa: CASSLVRDSYEQYF
cdr3_nt: TGTGCCAGCAGCTTAGTCCGGGACTCCTACGAGCAGTACTTC

d_call: -
j_call: TRBJ1-2
v_call: TRBV6-2/TRBV6-3
clone_size: -
cdr3_aa: CASSYWGRINGYTF
cdr3_nt: TGTGCCAGCAGTTACTGGGGAAGAATTAATGGCTACACCTTC

d_call: -
j_call: TRBJ2-5
v_call: TRBV13
clone_size: -
cdr3_aa: CASSLGTRRFGETQYF
cdr3_nt: TGTGCCAGCAGCTTAGGGACCAGAAGATTCGGGGAGACCCAGTACTTC

d_call: TRBD1
j_call: TRBJ2-5
v_call: TRBV24-1
clone_size: many
cdr3_aa: CATSDRDRGQGETQYF
cdr3_nt: TGTGCCACCAGTGATCGGGACAGGGGGCAAGGAGAGACCCAGTACTTC